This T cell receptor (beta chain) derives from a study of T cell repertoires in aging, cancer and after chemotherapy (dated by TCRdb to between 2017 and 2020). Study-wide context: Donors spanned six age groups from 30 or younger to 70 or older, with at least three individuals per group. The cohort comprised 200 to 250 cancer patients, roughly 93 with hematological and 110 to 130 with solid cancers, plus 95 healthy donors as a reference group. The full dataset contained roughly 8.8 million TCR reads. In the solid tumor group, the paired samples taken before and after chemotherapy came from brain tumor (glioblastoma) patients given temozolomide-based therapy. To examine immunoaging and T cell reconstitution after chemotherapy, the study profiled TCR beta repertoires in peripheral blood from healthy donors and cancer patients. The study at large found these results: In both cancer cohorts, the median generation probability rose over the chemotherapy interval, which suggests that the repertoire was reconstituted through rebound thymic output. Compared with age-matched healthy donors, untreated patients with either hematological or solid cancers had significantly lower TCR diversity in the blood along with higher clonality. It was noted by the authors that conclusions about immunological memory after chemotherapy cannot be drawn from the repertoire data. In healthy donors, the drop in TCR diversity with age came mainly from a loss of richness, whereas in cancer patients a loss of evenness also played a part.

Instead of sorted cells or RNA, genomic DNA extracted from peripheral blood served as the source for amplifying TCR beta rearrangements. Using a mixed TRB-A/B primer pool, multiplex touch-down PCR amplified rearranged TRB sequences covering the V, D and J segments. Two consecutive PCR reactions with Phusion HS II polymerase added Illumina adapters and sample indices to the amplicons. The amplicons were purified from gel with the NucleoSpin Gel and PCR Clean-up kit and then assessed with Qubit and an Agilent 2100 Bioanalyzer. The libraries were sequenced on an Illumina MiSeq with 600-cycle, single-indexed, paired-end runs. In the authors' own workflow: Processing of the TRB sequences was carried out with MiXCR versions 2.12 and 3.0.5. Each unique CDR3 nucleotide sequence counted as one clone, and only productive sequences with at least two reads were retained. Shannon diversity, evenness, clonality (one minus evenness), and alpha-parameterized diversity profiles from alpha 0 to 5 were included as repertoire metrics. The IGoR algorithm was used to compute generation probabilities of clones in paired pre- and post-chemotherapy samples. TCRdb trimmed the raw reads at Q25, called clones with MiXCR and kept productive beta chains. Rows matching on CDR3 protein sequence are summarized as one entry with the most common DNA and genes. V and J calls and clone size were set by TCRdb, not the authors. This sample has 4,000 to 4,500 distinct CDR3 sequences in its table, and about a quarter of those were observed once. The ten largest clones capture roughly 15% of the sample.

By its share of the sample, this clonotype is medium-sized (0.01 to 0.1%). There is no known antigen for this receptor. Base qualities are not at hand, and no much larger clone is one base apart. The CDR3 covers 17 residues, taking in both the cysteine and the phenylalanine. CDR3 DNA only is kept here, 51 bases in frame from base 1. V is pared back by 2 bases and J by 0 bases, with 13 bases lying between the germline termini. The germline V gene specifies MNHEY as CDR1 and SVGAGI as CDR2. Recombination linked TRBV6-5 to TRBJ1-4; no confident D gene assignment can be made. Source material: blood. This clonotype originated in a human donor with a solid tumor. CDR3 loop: CASSYARPPATNEKLFF. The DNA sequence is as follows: TGTGCCAGCAGTTACGCCCGGCCGCCTGCAACTAATGAAAAACTGTTTTTT.